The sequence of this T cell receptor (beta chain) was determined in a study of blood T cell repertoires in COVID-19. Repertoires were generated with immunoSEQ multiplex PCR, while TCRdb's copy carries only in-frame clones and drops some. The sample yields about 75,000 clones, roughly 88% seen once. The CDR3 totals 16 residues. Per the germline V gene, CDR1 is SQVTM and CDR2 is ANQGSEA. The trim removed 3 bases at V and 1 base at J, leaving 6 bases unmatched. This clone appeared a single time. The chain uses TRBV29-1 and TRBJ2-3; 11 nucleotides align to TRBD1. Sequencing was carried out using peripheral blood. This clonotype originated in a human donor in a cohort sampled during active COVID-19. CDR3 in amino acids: CSVELGTGGGTDTQYF. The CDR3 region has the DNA TGCAGCGTTGAGTTAGGGACAGGGGGTGGCACAGATACGCAGTATTTT.